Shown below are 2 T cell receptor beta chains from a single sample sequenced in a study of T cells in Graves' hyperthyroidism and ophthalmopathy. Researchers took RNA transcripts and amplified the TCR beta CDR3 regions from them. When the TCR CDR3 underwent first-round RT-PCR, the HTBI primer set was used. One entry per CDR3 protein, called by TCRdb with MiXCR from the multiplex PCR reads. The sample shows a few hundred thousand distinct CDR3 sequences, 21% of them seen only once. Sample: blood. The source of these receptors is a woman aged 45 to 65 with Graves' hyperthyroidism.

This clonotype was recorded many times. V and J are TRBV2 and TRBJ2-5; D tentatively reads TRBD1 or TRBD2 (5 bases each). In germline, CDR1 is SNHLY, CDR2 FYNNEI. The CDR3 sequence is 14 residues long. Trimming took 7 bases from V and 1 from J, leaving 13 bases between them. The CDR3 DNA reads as TGTGCCAGCAATATGGGACGGCGCCAAGAGACCCAGTACTTC. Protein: CASNMGRRQETQYF. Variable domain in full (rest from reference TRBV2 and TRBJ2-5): EPEVTQTPSHQVTQMGQEVILRCVPISNHLYFYWYRQILGQKVEFLVSFYNNEISEKSEIFDDQFSVERPDGSNFTLKIRSTKLEDSAMYFCASNMGRRQETQYFGPGTRLLVL.

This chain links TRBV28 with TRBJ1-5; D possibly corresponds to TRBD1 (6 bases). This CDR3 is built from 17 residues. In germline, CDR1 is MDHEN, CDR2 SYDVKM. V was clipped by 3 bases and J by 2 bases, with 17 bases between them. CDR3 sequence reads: CASSLSPGAGGNQPQHF. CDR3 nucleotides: TGTGCCAGCAGTTTGTCCCCAGGGGCCGGTGGCAATCAGCCCCAGCATTTT.